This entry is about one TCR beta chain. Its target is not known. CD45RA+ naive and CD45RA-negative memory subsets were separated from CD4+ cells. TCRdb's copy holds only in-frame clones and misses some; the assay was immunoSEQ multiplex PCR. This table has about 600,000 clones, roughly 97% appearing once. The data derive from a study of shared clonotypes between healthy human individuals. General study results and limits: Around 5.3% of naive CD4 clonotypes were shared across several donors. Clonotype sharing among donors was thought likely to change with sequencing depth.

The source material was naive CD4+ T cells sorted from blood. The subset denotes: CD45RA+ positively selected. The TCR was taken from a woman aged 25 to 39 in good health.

Written as DNA, the CDR3 is TGTGCCAGCAGCCGAAGGGGGACAGGACCTCAGCCCCAGCATTTT. Its translation: CASSRRGTGPQPQHF. The chain combines TRBV27 with TRBJ1-5, with 8 bases that match TRBD1. V was clipped by 6 bases and J by 6 bases; unmatched bases: 10. CDR3 size: 15 residues. Germline V gene sequence: CDR1 MNHEY, CDR2 SMNVEV (reference sequence).